One and the same sample provided the 2 T cell receptor beta chains below, sequenced in a study of beta chain features in type 1 diabetes. Sequencing targeted expressed TCRB transcripts, as all isolated RNA had been reverse transcribed. Libraries were prepared by immunoSEQ multiplex PCR; TCRdb keeps only in-frame clonotypes and omits some of them. The table records 250,000 to 300,000 clones, approximately 8% of them present only once. Sequenced: central memory CD4+ T cells from blood. The receptors stem from a woman aged 18-29 years in good health.

The chain combines TRBV10-3 with TRBJ2-7; D is unresolved. Per the germline V gene, CDR1 is ENHRY and CDR2 is SYGVKD. The CDR3 is made up of 13 amino acids. CDR3 sequence (DNA): TGTGCCAGCAGTTGGACGGATTCCTACGAGCAGTACGTC. Amino acid sequence: CASSWTDSYEQYV.

V is TRBV7-2 and J is TRBJ2-7; D is perhaps TRBD1 or TRBD2 (5 bases each). CDR1 is SGHTA, CDR2 FQGNSA, per germline. The CDR3 runs to 13 residues. Trimming left V 0 bases short and J 7 bases short, with 10 bases between. The CDR3 nucleotides read TGTGCCAGCAGCTTAGCACCGGGGCGGGAGCAGTACTTC. This codes for CASSLAPGREQYF.